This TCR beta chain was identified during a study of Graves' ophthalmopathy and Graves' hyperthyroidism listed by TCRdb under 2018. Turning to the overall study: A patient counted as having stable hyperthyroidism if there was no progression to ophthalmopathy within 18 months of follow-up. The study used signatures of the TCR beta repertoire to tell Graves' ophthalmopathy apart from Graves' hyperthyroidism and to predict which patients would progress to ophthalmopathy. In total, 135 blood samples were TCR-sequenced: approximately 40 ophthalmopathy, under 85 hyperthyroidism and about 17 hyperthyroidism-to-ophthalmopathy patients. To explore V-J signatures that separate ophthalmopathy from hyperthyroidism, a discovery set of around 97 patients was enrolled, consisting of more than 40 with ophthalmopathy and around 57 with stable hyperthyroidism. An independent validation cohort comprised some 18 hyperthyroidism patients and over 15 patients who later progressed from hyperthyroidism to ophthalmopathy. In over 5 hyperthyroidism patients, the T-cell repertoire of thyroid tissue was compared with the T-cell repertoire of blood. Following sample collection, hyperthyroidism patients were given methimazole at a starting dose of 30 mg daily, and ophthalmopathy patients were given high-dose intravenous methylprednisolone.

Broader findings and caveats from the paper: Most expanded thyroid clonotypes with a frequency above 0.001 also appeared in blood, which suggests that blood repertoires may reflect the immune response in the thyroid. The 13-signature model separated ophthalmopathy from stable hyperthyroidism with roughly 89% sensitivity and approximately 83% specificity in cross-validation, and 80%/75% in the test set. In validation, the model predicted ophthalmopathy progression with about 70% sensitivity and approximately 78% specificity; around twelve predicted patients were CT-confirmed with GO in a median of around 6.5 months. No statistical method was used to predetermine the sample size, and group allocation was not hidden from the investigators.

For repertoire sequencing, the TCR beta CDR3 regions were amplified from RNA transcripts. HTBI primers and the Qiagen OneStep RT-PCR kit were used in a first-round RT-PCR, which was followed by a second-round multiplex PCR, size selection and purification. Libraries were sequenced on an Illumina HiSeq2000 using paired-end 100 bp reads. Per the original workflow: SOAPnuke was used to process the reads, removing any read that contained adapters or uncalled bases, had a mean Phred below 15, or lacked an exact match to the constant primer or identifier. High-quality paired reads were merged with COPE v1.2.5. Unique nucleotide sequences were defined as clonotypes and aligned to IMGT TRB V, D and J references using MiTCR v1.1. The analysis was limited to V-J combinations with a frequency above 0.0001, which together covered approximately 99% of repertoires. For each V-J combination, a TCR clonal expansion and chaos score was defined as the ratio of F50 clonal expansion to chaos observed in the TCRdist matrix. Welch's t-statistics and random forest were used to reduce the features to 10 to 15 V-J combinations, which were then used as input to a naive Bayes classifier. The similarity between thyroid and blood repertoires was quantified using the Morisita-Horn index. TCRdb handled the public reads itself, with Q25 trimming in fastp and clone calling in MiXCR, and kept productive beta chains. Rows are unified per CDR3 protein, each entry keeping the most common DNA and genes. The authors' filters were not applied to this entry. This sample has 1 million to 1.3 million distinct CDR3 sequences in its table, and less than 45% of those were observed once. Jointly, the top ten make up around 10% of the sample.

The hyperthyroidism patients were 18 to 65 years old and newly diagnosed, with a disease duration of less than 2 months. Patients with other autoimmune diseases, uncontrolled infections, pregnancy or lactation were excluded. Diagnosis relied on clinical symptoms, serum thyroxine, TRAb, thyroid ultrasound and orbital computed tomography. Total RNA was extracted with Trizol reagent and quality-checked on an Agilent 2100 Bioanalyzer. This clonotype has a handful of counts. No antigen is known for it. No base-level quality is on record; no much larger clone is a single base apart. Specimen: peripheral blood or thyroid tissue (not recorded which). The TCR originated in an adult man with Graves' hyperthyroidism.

CDR3 region: CASSYSIGNYGYTF. The nucleotide sequence reads as follows: TGTGCCAGCAGTTACTCGATAGGCAACTATGGCTACACCTTC. The sequence is built from TRBV6-5 and TRBJ1-2; a confident D gene designation cannot be given. A distance of 7 bases separates the germline ends of V and J, which lose 0 bases and 2 bases respectively. The CDR3 measures 14 amino acids from cysteine to phenylalanine. Of the read, only the CDR3 DNA is kept; its 42 bases are in frame from base 1. CDR1 and CDR2 are read off the germline V gene as MNHEY and SVGAGI.